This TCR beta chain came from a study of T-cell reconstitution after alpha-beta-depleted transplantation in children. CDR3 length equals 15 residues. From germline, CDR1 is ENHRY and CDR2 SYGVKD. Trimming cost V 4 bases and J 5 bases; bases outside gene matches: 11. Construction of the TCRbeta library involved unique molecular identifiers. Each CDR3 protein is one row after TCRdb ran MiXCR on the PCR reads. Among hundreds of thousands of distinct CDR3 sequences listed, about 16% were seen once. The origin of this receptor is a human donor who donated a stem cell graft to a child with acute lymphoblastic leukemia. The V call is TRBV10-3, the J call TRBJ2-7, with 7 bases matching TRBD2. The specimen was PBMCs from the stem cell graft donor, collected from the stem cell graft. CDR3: CAISGGGGGEDEQYF. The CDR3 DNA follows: TGTGCCATCAGTGGGGGGGGTGGAGGTGAGGACGAGCAGTACTTC.